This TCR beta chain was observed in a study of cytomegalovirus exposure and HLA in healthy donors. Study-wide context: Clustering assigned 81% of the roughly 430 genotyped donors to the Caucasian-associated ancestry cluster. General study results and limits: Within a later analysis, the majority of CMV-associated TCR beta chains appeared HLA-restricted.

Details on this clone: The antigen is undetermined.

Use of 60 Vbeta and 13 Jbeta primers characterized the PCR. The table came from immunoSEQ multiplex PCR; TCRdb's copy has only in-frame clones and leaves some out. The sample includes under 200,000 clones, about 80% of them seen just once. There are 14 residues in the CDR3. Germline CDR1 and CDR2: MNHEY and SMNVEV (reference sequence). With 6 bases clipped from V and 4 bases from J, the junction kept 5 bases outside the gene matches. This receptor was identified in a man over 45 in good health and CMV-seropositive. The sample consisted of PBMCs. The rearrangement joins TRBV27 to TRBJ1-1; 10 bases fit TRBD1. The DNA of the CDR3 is TGTGCCAGCAGAGCGACAGGGGGCCTCACTGAAGCTTTCTTT. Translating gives CASRATGGLTEAFF.